This T cell receptor (beta chain) was found in a study of cytomegalovirus exposure and HLA in healthy donors. CDR1 and CDR2 (germline): GTSNPN, SVGIG (reference sequence). CDR3 length equals 13 residues. V was cut by 1 base and J by 6 bases, with 7 bases left in between. This clone was seen a single time. The repertoire was sequenced with immunoSEQ multiplex PCR; TCRdb's copy has only in-frame clones and lacks some. The repertoire consists of hundreds of thousands of clones, with roughly 85% occurring once and the leading ten covering roughly 5.5%. This TCR was recovered from a woman under 30 in good health and CMV-seronegative. This chain links TRBV30 with TRBJ1-6, with unresolved D. The sample taken for sequencing was PBMCs. CDR3: CAWSGRFNSPLHF. For the CDR3, the DNA is TGTGCCTGGAGTGGGCGTTTTAATTCACCCCTCCACTTT. The full variable domain, its missing parts supplied by reference TRBV30 and TRBJ1-6, is SQTIHQWPATLVQPVGSPLSLECTVEGTSNPNLYWYRQAAGRGLQLLFYSVGIGQISSEVPQNLSASRPQDRQFILSSKKLLLSDSGFYLCAWSGRFNSPLHFGNGTRLTVT.